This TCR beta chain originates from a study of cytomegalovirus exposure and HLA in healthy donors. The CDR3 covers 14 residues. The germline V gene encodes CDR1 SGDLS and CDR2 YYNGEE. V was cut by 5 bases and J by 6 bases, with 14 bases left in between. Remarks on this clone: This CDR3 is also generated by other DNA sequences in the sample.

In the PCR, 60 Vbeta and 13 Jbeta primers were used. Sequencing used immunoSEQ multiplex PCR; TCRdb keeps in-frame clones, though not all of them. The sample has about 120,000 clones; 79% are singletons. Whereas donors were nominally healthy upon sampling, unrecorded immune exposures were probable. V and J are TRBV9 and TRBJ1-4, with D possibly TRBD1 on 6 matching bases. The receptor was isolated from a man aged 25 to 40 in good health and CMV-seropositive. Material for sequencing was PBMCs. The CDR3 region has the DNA TGTGCCAGCAGTGTACAGGGTGGTGATGAAAAACTGTTTTTT. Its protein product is CASSVQGGDEKLFF.